This T cell receptor (beta chain) comes out of a study of cytomegalovirus exposure and HLA in healthy donors. Study-wide background: Earlier work reported approximately 110 million unique TCR beta sequences from approximately 180 million T cells.

The PCR had 60 Vbeta and 13 Jbeta primers. Profiled with immunoSEQ multiplex PCR; TCRdb holds only in-frame clones, not every one. The sample consists of 180,000 or so clones, more than 65% of them appearing once. The sequence derives from a male donor in good health and CMV-seronegative. Material: PBMCs.

The CDR3 sequence: CASSRSRPANQPQHF. CDR3 bases: TGTGCCAGCAGTCGGTCCCGGCCAGCGAATCAGCCCCAGCATTTT. The chain uses TRBV2 and TRBJ1-5; D call uncertain. Germline loops: CDR1 SNHLY, CDR2 FYNNEI. V was trimmed by 5 bases and J by 4 bases, leaving 15 bases between them. The CDR3 covers 15 residues.